These 9 T cell receptor beta chains came from one sample sequenced in a study of shared clonotypes between healthy human individuals. Sequenced by immunoSEQ multiplex PCR; TCRdb stores in-frame clones only, minus some. The sample includes about half a million clones, roughly three quarters of them seen just once. Sequencing was performed on PBMCs. Receptor source: a woman in her thirties or forties in good health. Some clones in this sample may be carry-over from other donors' samples.

Details on this clone: A far larger clone is only one base removed, so a read error is likely. The same CDR3 also results from other DNA sequences found in this sample. The chain joins TRBV30 to TRBJ1-6; D ambiguous. With 2 bases removed from V and 6 bases from J, the gap between germline ends came to 11 bases. This CDR3 spans 14 amino acids. CDR1 and CDR2 from the germline V gene are GTSNPN and SVGIG (reference sequence). The CDR3 here is CAWSTGTVNSPLHF. The CDR3 nucleotides read TGTGCCTGGAGTACCGGTACAGTTAATTCACCCCTCCACTTT.

The chain links TRBV28 to TRBJ1-2; D possibly corresponds to TRBD1 (5 bases). V lost 5 bases, J lost 5 bases, and 21 bases lay in between. The CDR3 is 16 residues long. Germline V gene sequence: CDR1 MDHEN, CDR2 SYDVKM. CDR3 amino acids: CASSPAPSGTLYGYTF. The CDR3 DNA reads as TGTGCCAGCAGTCCTGCCCCGTCGGGGACTTTATATGGCTACACCTTC.

The chain is built from TRBV30 and TRBJ2-2; possibly TRBD1 for D (5 bases). This CDR3 has 13 amino acids. The V gene lost 3 bases and the J gene lost 6 bases, with 11 bases spanning the gap. CDR1 GTSNPN and CDR2 SVGIG come from the germline V gene (reference sequence). The CDR3 nucleotides are TGTGCCTGGAGACAGGTTGTGGCCGGGGAGCTGTTTTTT. This translates into CAWRQVVAGELFF.

By its share, this clone is medium-sized. The identical CDR3 is also encoded by other nucleotide sequences in the sample. CDR3 nucleotides: TGTGCCAGCAGCCAAGATCAAGGGGGGCACAATGAGCAGTTCTTC. Translation: CASSQDQGGHNEQFF. The V call is TRBV4-2, the J call TRBJ2-1; D assignment may be TRBD1 or TRBD2 (6 bases each). V was cut by 0 bases and J by 5 bases, with 11 bases left in between. The V gene's germline CDR1 is LGHNA and CDR2 YNFKEQ. This CDR3 is built from 15 residues.

This sequence joins TRBV11-2 and TRBJ2-3; D uncertain. This CDR3 is built from 13 residues. The germline CDR1 and CDR2 sequences are SGHAT and FQNNGV. V was trimmed by 4 bases and J by 5 bases, leaving 10 bases between them. CDR3 sequence: CASSSPGGDTQYF. The CDR3 coding sequence is TGTGCCAGCAGCTCCCCGGGTGGAGATACGCAGTATTTT.

The chain joins TRBV5-3 to TRBJ2-3; D may be TRBD1 or TRBD2 (5 bases each). TRBV5-3 is given ORF status, its function remaining uncertain. V was shortened by 6 bases and J by 1 base, with 12 bases between the two germline ends. The CDR3 consists of 14 residues. The CDR3 is CARTGRGGTDTQYF. CDR3 bases: TGTGCCAGAACGGGAAGGGGCGGCACAGATACGCAGTATTTT.

The rearrangement joins TRBV11-2 to TRBJ2-1; D is undetermined. CDR1 and CDR2 (germline): SGHAT, FQNNGV. The CDR3 is 17 amino acids. V was cut by 5 bases and J by 2 bases, with 19 bases left in between. CDR3 protein: CASSPVHRQGAYNEQFF. The CDR3 DNA reads as TGTGCCAGCAGCCCTGTTCACCGACAAGGAGCCTACAATGAGCAGTTCTTC.

The chain is built from TRBV7-3 and TRBJ2-1, with 8 nucleotides matching TRBD2. Germline values: CDR1 SGHTA, CDR2 FQGTGA. V was clipped by 3 bases and J by 3 bases; unmatched bases: 4. The CDR3 consists of 15 residues. CDR3 sequence: CASSFLAGNYNEQFF. DNA for the CDR3: TGTGCCAGCAGCTTCCTAGCGGGTAACTACAATGAGCAGTTCTTC.

This clone was detected a few times. This chain links TRBV4-2 with TRBJ1-2, with D hard to call. Germline CDR1 is LGHNA and CDR2 is YNFKEQ. CDR3 size: 12 residues. The germline V and J ends were trimmed by 7 bases and 2 bases, with 8 bases remaining between them. CDR3 region: CASNEGNYGYTF. In DNA form, the CDR3 reads TGTGCCAGCAACGAAGGAAACTATGGCTACACCTTC.